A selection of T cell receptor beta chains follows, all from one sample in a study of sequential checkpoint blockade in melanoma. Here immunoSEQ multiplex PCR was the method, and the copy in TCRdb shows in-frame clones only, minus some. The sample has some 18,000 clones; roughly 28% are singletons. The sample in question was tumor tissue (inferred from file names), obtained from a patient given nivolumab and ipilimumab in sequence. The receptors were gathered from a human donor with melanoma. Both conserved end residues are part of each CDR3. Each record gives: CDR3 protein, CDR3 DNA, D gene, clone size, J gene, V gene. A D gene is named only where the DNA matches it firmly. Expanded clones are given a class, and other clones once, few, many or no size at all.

CDR3: CASSLVASGVRELFF; DNA: TGTGCCAGCAGCTTAGTAGCTAGCGGGGTCAGGGAGCTGTTTTTT; D: TRBD2; size: many; J: TRBJ2-2; V: TRBV11-3
CDR3: CSVEVGLGGDTQYF; DNA: TGCAGCGTTGAAGTTGGGCTCGGCGGGGATACGCAGTATTTT; D: NA; size: NA; J: TRBJ2-3; V: TRBV29-1
CDR3: CASSLGAASYNEQFF; DNA: TGCGCCAGCAGCTTGGGTGCAGCCTCCTACAATGAGCAGTTCTTC; D: NA; size: NA; J: TRBJ2-1; V: TRBV5-1
CDR3: CASSLGKGVQTGELFF; DNA: TGTGCCAGCAGCTTAGGGAAGGGGGTCCAAACCGGGGAGCTGTTTTTT; D: NA; size: NA; J: TRBJ2-2; V: TRBV11-3
CDR3: CASSLPAGGLGEQYF; DNA: TGTGCCAGCAGCCTTCCTGCGGGGGGGCTGGGCGAGCAGTACTTC; D: TRBD2; size: NA; J: TRBJ2-7; V: TRBV6-8
CDR3: CASSLVILAGTYNEQFF; DNA: TGTGCCAGCAGCTTAGTTATTTTGGCGGGAACCTACAATGAGCAGTTCTTC; D: NA; size: medium-sized; J: TRBJ2-1; V: TRBV11-3
CDR3: CASSFRGYSNQPQHF; DNA: TGTGCCAGCAGTTTCAGGGGCTATAGCAATCAGCCCCAGCATTTT; D: NA; size: few; J: TRBJ1-5; V: TRBV2
CDR3: CASSRTDQNTEAFF; DNA: TGTGCCAGCAGCCGGACGGATCAGAACACTGAAGCTTTCTTT; D: NA; size: NA; J: TRBJ1-1; V: TRBV9
CDR3: CASSQPGTGADTQYF; DNA: TGTGCCAGCAGTCAACCCGGGACAGGGGCCGATACGCAGTATTTT; D: TRBD1; size: few; J: TRBJ2-3; V: TRBV11-3
CDR3: CASSVGLAGGNQETQYF; DNA: TGTGCCAGCAGCGTAGGACTAGCGGGGGGAAACCAAGAGACCCAGTACTTC; D: TRBD2; size: few; J: TRBJ2-5; V: TRBV9
CDR3: CASSFSRDYGYTF; DNA: TGTGCCAGCAGCTTTTCTAGAGACTATGGCTACACCTTC; D: NA; size: few; J: TRBJ1-2; V: TRBV7-1
CDR3: CASSSWDRTVSGANVLTF; DNA: TGTGCCAGCAGCTCCTGGGACAGAACAGTCTCTGGGGCCAACGTCCTGACTTTC; D: TRBD1; size: NA; J: TRBJ2-6; V: TRBV7-6
CDR3: CATSRDMASPIPGANVLTF; DNA: TGTGCCACCAGCAGAGATATGGCTAGCCCGATCCCTGGGGCCAACGTCCTGACTTTC; D: NA; size: few; J: TRBJ2-6; V: TRBV15
CDR3: CASTRRDSNGYTF; DNA: TGTGCCAGCACCCGCAGGGATTCCAATGGCTACACCTTC; D: NA; size: NA; J: TRBJ1-2; V: TRBV12-5
CDR3: CAWSVLMQGHGYTF; DNA: TGTGCCTGGAGTGTACTAATGCAGGGACATGGCTACACCTTC; D: NA; size: NA; J: TRBJ1-2; V: TRBV30
CDR3: CASSYSRAGKSNQPQHF; DNA: TGTGCCAGCAGTTACTCGAGGGCAGGTAAAAGCAATCAGCCCCAGCATTTT; D: NA; size: few; J: TRBJ1-5; V: TRBV6-8